This T cell receptor (beta chain) originates from a study of T cell repertoires in cytomegalovirus infection. Study information: Public TCR beta signatures indicated both CMV infection and matching HLA type.

MiXCR, applied by TCRdb to the reads, yields one record per CDR3 protein. The sample consists of about 210,000 distinct CDR3 sequences, 6% to 8% of them appearing once. CDR1 and CDR2 (germline): SEHNR, FQNEAQ (reference sequence). Trimming left V 2 bases short and J 0 bases short, with 4 bases between. The CDR3 sequence is 13 residues long. Points from the study as a whole: Summed frequency of shared TCR beta families picked out CMV carriers who also had the relevant HLA. HLA-C-restricted CMV-specific TCR beta clonotypes prevailed in the ex vivo response.

This clonotype was detected many times. The antigen remains unidentified. Sequencing was performed on PBMCs. The TCR was taken from a human donor in good health (CMV status not recorded). Some clones in this sample may be carry-over from other donors' samples. The chain links TRBV7-9 to TRBJ1-1, with no clear D. In DNA form, the CDR3 reads TGTGCCAGCAGCTTACACCTGAACACTGAAGCTTTCTTT. The encoded protein is CASSLHLNTEAFF.